A single T cell receptor beta chain is shown here with its context. Its cognate antigen is unknown. The germline V gene has CDR1 DFQATT and CDR2 SNEGSKA (reference sequence). Trimming took off 0 bases at V and 12 bases at J, with 11 bases between the two ends. The CDR3 totals 11 residues. This specimen belongs to a study of T cells after yellow fever vaccination. Overall study results and limits: Re-detected after boosting: most primary clones, 96% of CD4 and about 85% of CD8.

They built TCR cDNA with 5'RACE template switching, a step that put in a universal primer site and UMIs. TCRdb ran MiXCR on the 5' RACE reads and lists one entry per CDR3 protein. The sample carries 300,000 to 400,000 distinct CDR3 sequences, around 8.1% recorded once. This sequence originates from a young man who received the YFV17D yellow fever vaccine. Here the sequenced sample was PBMCs, taken roughly 46 days after the first yellow fever vaccination. This sequence joins TRBV20-1 and TRBJ1-1; possibly TRBD1 for D (5 bases). CDR3 sequence: CSARDRDYTFF. The DNA of the CDR3 is TGCAGTGCTAGAGACCGGGACTATACTTTCTTT.